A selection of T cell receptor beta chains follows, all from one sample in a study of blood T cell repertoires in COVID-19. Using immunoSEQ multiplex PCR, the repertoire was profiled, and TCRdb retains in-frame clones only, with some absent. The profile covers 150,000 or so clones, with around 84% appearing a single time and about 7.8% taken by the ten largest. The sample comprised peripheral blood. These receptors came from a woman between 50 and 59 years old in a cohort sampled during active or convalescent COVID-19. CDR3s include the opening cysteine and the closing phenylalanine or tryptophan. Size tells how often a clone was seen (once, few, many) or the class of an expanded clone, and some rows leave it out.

cdr3_aa: CASSLDRVYNEQFF; clone_size: few; v_call: TRBV5-1
cdr3_aa: CATSIRTGYNEQFF; clone_size: NA; v_call: TRBV7-8
cdr3_aa: CASSDSRLYNSPLHF; clone_size: NA; v_call: TRBV6-4
cdr3_aa: CASSYFGTGEGTIYF; clone_size: NA; v_call: TRBV6-5
cdr3_aa: CASSPPAGLAGELGTDTQYF; clone_size: NA; v_call: TRBV18
cdr3_aa: CASSPAGQATYEQYF; clone_size: NA; v_call: TRBV18
cdr3_aa: CATSDTTGTGGDYTF; clone_size: NA; v_call: TRBV24-1
cdr3_aa: CASSDGQYQPQHF; clone_size: NA; v_call: TRBV2
cdr3_aa: CASSVQAGDTEAFF; clone_size: NA; v_call: TRBV5-6
cdr3_aa: CASSSGGYNEQFF; clone_size: NA; v_call: TRBV12-3/TRBV12-4
cdr3_aa: CASSGRDISYNEQFF; clone_size: NA; v_call: TRBV5-1
cdr3_aa: CASSLGGQGTQPQHF; clone_size: NA; v_call: TRBV7-6
cdr3_aa: CASRPKGDSWRTNEKLFF; clone_size: NA; v_call: TRBV27
cdr3_aa: CASSFSPPGRGNTIYF; clone_size: NA; v_call: TRBV3-1/TRBV3-2
cdr3_aa: CASSWNGAGIRNNEQFF; clone_size: NA; v_call: TRBV5-4
cdr3_aa: CASSYSTRVNTEAFF; clone_size: NA; v_call: TRBV6-2/TRBV6-3
cdr3_aa: CASSGTGNTGELFF; clone_size: NA; v_call: TRBV6-4